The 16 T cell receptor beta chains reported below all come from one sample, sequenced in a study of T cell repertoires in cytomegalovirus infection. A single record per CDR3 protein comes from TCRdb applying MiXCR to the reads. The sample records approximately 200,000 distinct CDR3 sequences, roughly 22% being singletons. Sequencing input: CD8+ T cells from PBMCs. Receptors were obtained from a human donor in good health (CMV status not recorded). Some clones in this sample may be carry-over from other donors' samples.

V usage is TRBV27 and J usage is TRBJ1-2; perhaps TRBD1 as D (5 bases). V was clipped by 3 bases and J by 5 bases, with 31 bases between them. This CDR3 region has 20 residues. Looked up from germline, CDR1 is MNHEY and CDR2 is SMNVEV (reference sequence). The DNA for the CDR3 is TGTGCCAGCAGTTTGATCCAGTGGTTGGAGACTCCGGGGGGAGGGTATGGCTACACCTTC. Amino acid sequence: CASSLIQWLETPGGGYGYTF.

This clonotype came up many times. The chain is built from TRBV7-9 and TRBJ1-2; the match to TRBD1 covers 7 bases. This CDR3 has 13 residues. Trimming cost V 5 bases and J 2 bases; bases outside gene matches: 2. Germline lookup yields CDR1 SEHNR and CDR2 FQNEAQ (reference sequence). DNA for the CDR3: TGTGCCAGCAGCCGACAGGGAAACTATGGCTACACCTTC. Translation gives CASSRQGNYGYTF.

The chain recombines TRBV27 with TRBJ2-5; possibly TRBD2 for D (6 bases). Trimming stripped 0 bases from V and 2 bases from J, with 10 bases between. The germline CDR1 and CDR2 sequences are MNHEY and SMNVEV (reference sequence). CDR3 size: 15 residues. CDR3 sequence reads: CASSLSWGRQETQYF. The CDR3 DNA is TGTGCCAGCAGTTTATCGTGGGGGAGGCAAGAGACCCAGTACTTC.

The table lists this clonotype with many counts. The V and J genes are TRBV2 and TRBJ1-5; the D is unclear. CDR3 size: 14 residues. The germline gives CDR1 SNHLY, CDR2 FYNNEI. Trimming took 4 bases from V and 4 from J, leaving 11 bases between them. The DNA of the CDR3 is TGTGCCAGCAGTGGCGGGAGTAGGAATCAGCCCCAGCATTTT. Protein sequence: CASSGGSRNQPQHF.

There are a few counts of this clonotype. In DNA form, the CDR3 reads TGTGCCAGCAGCGCGTCCGGGACAGGGTTCTCATATGAGCAGTTCTTC. It encodes CASSASGTGFSYEQFF. This sequence joins TRBV7-8 and TRBJ2-1, with 9 bases aligning to TRBD1. V lost 5 bases and J lost 8; bases outside the gene matches: 13. The CDR3 extends over 16 amino acids. CDR1 and CDR2 (germline): SGHVS, FQNEAQ.

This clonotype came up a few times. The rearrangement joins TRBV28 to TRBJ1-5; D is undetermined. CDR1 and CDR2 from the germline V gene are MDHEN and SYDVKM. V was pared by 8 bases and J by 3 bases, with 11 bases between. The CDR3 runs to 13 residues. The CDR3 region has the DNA TGTGCCAGCCACGGACTGATCAATCAGCCCCAGCATTTT. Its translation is CASHGLINQPQHF.

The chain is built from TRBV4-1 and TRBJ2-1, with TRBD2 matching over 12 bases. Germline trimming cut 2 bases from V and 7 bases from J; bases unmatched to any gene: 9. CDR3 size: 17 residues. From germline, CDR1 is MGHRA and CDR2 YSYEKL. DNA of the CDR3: TGCGCCAGCAGCCAATACCCTAGCGGGGGGGCTCTGAATGAGCAGTTCTTC. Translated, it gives CASSQYPSGGALNEQFF.

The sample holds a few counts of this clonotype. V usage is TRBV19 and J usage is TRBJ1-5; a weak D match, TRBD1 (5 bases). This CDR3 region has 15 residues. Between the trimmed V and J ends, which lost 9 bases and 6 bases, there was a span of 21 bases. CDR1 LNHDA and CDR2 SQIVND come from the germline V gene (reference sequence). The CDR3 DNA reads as TGTGCCAGCAGCGCGGGGCCAGGTAAGAGTCAGCCCCAGCATTTT. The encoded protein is CASSAGPGKSQPQHF.

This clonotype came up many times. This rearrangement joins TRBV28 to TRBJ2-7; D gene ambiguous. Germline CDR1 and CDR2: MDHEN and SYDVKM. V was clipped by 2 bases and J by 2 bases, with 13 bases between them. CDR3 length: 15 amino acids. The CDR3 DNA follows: TGTGCCAGCAGTTTAACCCCCCTCGGTACCTACGAGCAGTACTTC. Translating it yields CASSLTPLGTYEQYF.

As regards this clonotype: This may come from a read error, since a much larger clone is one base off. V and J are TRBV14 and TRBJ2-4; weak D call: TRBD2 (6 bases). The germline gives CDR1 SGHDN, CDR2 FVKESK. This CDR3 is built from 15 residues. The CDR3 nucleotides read TGTGCCAACAGCCCCACCGGGGGAAGTAGGGGCATTCAGTACTTC. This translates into CANSPTGGSRGIQYF.

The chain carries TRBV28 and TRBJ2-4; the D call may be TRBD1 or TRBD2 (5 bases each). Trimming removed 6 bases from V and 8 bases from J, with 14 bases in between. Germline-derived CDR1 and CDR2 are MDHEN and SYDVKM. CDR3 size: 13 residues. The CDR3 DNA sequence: TGTGCCAGCAGAGGGACGTCCTACTACATTCAGTACTTC. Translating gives CASRGTSYYIQYF.

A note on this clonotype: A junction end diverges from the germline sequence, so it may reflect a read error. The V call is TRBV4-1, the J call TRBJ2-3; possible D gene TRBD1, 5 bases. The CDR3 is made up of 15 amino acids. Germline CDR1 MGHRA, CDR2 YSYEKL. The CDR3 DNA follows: TGCGCCAGCCGCCAAGATCGCAGAACCACAGGTACGCAGTATTTT. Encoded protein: CASRQDRRTTGTQYF.

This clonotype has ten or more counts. The CDR3 reads CASSSAWTGGSETQYF. The CDR3 nucleotides are TGTGCCAGCAGTTCTGCTTGGACAGGGGGATCTGAGACCCAGTACTTC. The rearrangement uses TRBV7-2 and TRBJ2-5; 10 positions agree with TRBD1. This CDR3 contains 16 residues. From germline, CDR1 is SGHTA and CDR2 FQGNSA. With V trimmed by 6 bases and J by 5 bases, 12 bases remained unmatched.

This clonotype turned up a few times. The CDR3 loop reads CASSSRTGIVDGYTF. For the CDR3, the DNA is TGTGCCAGCAGCTCGCGGACAGGAATAGTCGATGGCTACACCTTC. V usage is TRBV7-9 and J usage is TRBJ1-2; 7 bases are a match to TRBD1. V was pared by 4 bases and J by 6 bases, with 11 bases of the junction left unmatched. The CDR3 has 15 residues. Germline V lookup: CDR1 SEHNR, CDR2 FQNEAQ (reference sequence).

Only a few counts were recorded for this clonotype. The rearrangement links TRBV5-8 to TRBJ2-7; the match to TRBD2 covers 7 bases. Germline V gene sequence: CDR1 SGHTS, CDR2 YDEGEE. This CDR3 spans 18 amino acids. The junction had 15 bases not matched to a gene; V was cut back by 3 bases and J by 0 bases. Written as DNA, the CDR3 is TGTGCCAGCAGCTATCCGGGACTATCCCAGATCAGCTCCTACGAGCAGTACTTC. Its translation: CASSYPGLSQISSYEQYF.

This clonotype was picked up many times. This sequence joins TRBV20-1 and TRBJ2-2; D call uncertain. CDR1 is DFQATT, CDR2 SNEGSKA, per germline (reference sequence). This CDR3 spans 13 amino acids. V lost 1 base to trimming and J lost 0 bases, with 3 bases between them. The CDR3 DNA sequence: TGCAGTGCTAGAGCCCCGAACACCGGGGAGCTGTTTTTT. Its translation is CSARAPNTGELFF.